This T cell receptor (beta chain) was recovered during a study of OX40 agonist ivuxolimab in advanced cancers. Study at large: Enrolled patients in dose escalation had cancers that were hepatocellular carcinoma, melanoma, renal cell or head and neck cancer.

Study findings and constraints: Clones of CD4+ and CD8+ blood T cells grew by week 6 at doses of 0.1 to 3.0 mg/kg. Expanded peripheral T cell antigen specificity was not determined.

Clones were sequenced by immunoSEQ multiplex PCR, and TCRdb holds only the in-frame ones, with some missing. The sample consists of 51,000 or so clones, 79% of them appearing once. V trimming: 6 bases; J trimming: 2 bases; junction bases outside the gene matches: 4. This CDR3 region has 13 residues. The germline gives CDR1 MNHNY, CDR2 SVGAGI (reference sequence). With respect to this clone: What it binds is unknown.

Blood sampling was done at baseline, cycle 4 day 1, and cycle 7 day 1. The material was CD4+ or CD8+ T cells sorted from blood, obtained in a trial of the OX40 agonist ivuxolimab. This chain joins TRBV6-6 and TRBJ2-7; 7 bases line up with TRBD1. This TCR came from an adult with an advanced solid tumor such as melanoma, head and neck, liver or kidney cancer. In DNA form, the CDR3 reads TGTGCCAGCAGCGACAGGGCGCCCTACGAGCAGTACTTC. This codes for CASSDRAPYEQYF.